These T cell receptor beta chains were read from a single sample in a study of beta chain features in type 1 diabetes. Only in-frame clones appear in the TCRdb table, and some are missing; sequencing was by immunoSEQ multiplex PCR. The sample has about 150,000 clones, about 13% seen once. The sample was central memory CD4+ T cells from blood. The receptor source for this set is a man between 18 and 29 years old with type 1 diabetes. Each CDR3 is given with its conserved first and last residue. A D gene is named only where the DNA matches it firmly. Clone size is stated in some rows and not others, as once, few, many or a class when expanded.

>NA|NA|TRBV5-1|TRBJ2-3
TGCGCCAGCAGCTTGATCGGCGGTCGCGCAGATACGCAGTATTTT
CASSLIGGRADTQYF
>NA|NA|TRBV19|TRBJ1-5
TGTGCCAGTAGAAAGGACAGTAGCAATCAGCCCCAGCATTTT
CASRKDSSNQPQHF
>NA|TRBD2|TRBV7-3|TRBJ2-2
TGTGCCAGCAGCTCCCTAGCGGGGTCGGGCACCGGGGAGCTGTTTTTT
CASSSLAGSGTGELFF
>few|TRBD1|TRBV13|TRBJ1-1
TGTGCCAGCAGCCCGCAGGGGGTGGACACTGAAGCTTTCTTT
CASSPQGVDTEAFF
>NA|NA|TRBV7-9|TRBJ2-1
TGTGCCAGCAGCCCGGGCTTGGCCTACAATGAGCAGTTCTTC
CASSPGLAYNEQFF
>few|NA|TRBV11-2|TRBJ1-2
TGTGCCAGCAGCCGGGGGGCAGGCTACACCTTC
CASSRGAGYTF
>NA|NA|TRBV7-6|TRBJ2-3
TGTGCCAGCAGCTTATCTGGGGTTTCGGCAGATACGCAGTATTTT
CASSLSGVSADTQYF
>few|TRBD1|TRBV2|TRBJ1-4
TGTGCCAGCAGGGGGACAGGGGCCCCAGGGGAAAAACTGTTTTTT
CASRGTGAPGEKLFF
>few|NA|TRBV5-1|TRBJ2-5
TGCGCCAGCAGCTTGGGTTCCTACCAAGAGACCCAGTACTTC
CASSLGSYQETQYF
>NA|TRBD1|TRBV7-9|TRBJ2-1
TGTGCCAGCAGCGGGACAGGTATTCATGAGCAGTTCTTC
CASSGTGIHEQFF
>NA|NA|TRBV4-1|TRBJ2-3
TGCGCCAGCACCGTCCACGCGGGGGCAATCAGCACAGATACGCAGTATTTT
CASTVHAGAISTDTQYF
>NA|TRBD2|TRBV7-9|TRBJ2-7
TGTGCCAGCAGCAAAGAGACTAGCGGAATCGACGAGCAGTACTTC
CASSKETSGIDEQYF
>few|NA|TRBV14|TRBJ2-7
TGTGCCAGCAGCCAAGCAGCTTACGAGCAGTACTTC
CASSQAAYEQYF
>NA|NA|TRBV19|TRBJ2-1
TGTGCCAGTAGTGGGAAGGGGGGTAATGAGCAGTTCTTC
CASSGKGGNEQFF
>few|TRBD2|TRBV9|TRBJ2-2
TGTGCCAGCAGCGTAGCGGGACTAGTAGCCGGGGAGCTGTTTTTT
CASSVAGLVAGELFF
>few|TRBD1|TRBV6-5|TRBJ2-1
TGTGCCAGCAGTTACTCGGGACAGGACAATGAGCAGTTCTTC
CASSYSGQDNEQFF
>NA|NA|TRBV6-5|TRBJ2-7
TGTGCCAGCAGTTACAAGGCCCCAGGCGAGCAGTACTTC
CASSYKAPGEQYF
>few|NA|TRBV4-1|TRBJ2-7
TGCGCCAGCAGCCAAGAAACGGGGGACTACGAGCAGTACTTC
CASSQETGDYEQYF
>few|NA|TRBV2|TRBJ1-1
TGTGCCAGCAGTGGAGGGGGCACTGAAGCTTTCTTT
CASSGGGTEAFF
>NA|NA|TRBV5-4|TRBJ2-1
TGTGCCAGCAGTTCGGGTTTCGACAGAGGTAATGAGCAGTTCTTC
CASSSGFDRGNEQFF
>many|TRBD2|TRBV28|TRBJ2-1
TGTGCCAGCAGTTCCGGGGGGGCCTACAATGAGCAGTTCTTC
CASSSGGAYNEQFF
>few|NA|TRBV6-1|TRBJ2-1
TGTGCCACCGAGGATTACAATGAGCAGTTCTTC
CATEDYNEQFF